The clone carrying this TCR beta chain has ten or more counts. Its antigen is unknown. The CDR3 is 14 residues long. Unmatched junction bases numbered 8, after V lost 11 bases and J lost 2 bases. Per germline, CDR1 MNHNS and CDR2 SASEGT. According to the study, TCR beta libraries were built with iRepertoire HTBI primers and CDR3-region Arm-PCR. TCRdb reprocessed the multiplex PCR reads with MiXCR, giving one entry per CDR3 protein. The repertoire holds roughly 350,000 distinct CDR3 sequences, approximately 15% seen once, with roughly 30% in the top ten. Time point defined: newly diagnosed GD, antithyroid drugs for less than 3 months. Construction of the TCR library relied on RNA isolated from PBMCs. This record belongs to a study of regulatory T cells in long-lasting Graves disease. Study findings and constraints: Persistent Graves' patients possessed reduced TCR diversity relative to recently diagnosed ones.

A further study also used this sample, focusing on T cells in Graves' hyperthyroidism and ophthalmopathy. That publication notes: It was considered stable Graves' hyperthyroidism when ophthalmopathy did not progress within 18 months.

J is TRBJ2-1 and V is TRBV6-1; TRBD1 matches 8 bases. The sequencing used peripheral blood mononuclear cells (PBMCs), collected at new diagnosis, from a patient treated with antithyroid drugs. The TCR sequence derives from a man aged 40-49 years with Graves disease. The CDR3: CAAKKTGAYNEQFF. In nucleotides, the CDR3 is TGTGCCGCTAAGAAGACAGGGGCCTACAATGAGCAGTTCTTC.